The 8 T cell receptor beta chains below were found in one sample sequenced in a study of cytomegalovirus exposure and HLA in healthy donors (dated by TCRdb to 2016 to 2017). The receptor library was made with the immunoSEQ multiplex PCR assay. TCRdb holds this immuneACCESS table with in-frame rearrangements only. Some clones are missing; in checked studies, unresolved V genes explain under half, and the rest has no known cause. For this sample there are 250,000 or so clones; roughly 90% appear just once. The ten largest account for 0.37% of the sample. Source material: PBMCs. All receptors come from a young woman in good health and CMV-seronegative.

This clone was detected only once. The J gene is TRBJ2-1, the V gene TRBV11-3; TRBD2 might be the D (6 bases). Trimming pared 2 bases from V and 7 bases from J, leaving 15 bases between. Germline V gene sequence: CDR1 SGHNT, CDR2 YENEEA. The CDR3 has 15 residues. The CDR3 here is CASSLLPAGLNEQFF. CDR3 coding DNA: TGTGCCAGCAGCTTACTCCCAGCGGGCCTAAATGAGCAGTTCTTC.

V usage is TRBV6-1 and J usage is TRBJ2-3; 12 nucleotides line up with TRBD2. The trim removed 6 bases at V and 6 bases at J, leaving 7 bases unmatched. Per the germline V gene, CDR1 is MNHNS and CDR2 is SASEGT. The CDR3 has 15 amino acids. CDR3 sequence: CASRASGGEGDTQYF. The CDR3 DNA follows: TGTGCCAGCAGGGCTAGCGGGGGGGAGGGCGATACGCAGTATTTT.

This chain joins TRBV6-1 and TRBJ1-4; D unclear. The CDR3 totals 15 residues. Germline V CDR1 and CDR2: MNHNS, SASEGT. Trimming took off 2 bases at V and 3 bases at J, with 10 bases between the two ends. CDR3: CASSEMVRSNEKLFF. CDR3 DNA sequence: TGTGCCAGCAGTGAAATGGTCAGGTCTAATGAAAAACTGTTTTTT.

The chain joins TRBV10-3 to TRBJ2-3, with D maybe TRBD1 (6 bases). Trimming took off 8 bases at V and 2 bases at J, with 17 bases between the two ends. Germline V CDR1 and CDR2: ENHRY, SYGVKD. The CDR3 is 15 residues long. CDR3 amino acids: CAIALGQTITDTQYF. The CDR3 DNA reads as TGTGCCATCGCGCTCGGACAGACCATCACAGATACGCAGTATTTT.

This clone is a singleton in its sample. The chain uses TRBV10-1 and TRBJ1-1; D uncertain. The CDR3 runs to 18 residues. Germline V gives CDR1 WNHNN, CDR2 SYGVQD (reference sequence). Trimming left V 4 bases short and J 1 base short, with 22 bases between. CDR3 protein: CASSGYGSPQGANTEAFF. As DNA, the CDR3 is TGCGCCAGCAGTGGCTATGGGAGTCCACAAGGAGCGAACACTGAAGCTTTCTTT.

The chain is built from TRBV27 and TRBJ2-1; perhaps TRBD1 as D (6 bases). This CDR3 region has 16 residues. In germline, CDR1 is MNHEY, CDR2 SMNVEV (reference sequence). V was shortened by 2 bases and J by 5 bases, with 16 bases between the two germline ends. The CDR3 sequence is CASSLPYRTADNEQFF. The CDR3 bases are TGTGCCAGCAGTTTACCTTACCGGACAGCTGACAATGAGCAGTTCTTC.

The chain carries TRBV4-2 and TRBJ2-3; weak D call: TRBD2 (5 bases). The CDR3 sequence is 16 residues long. The V gene's germline CDR1 is LGHNA and CDR2 YNFKEQ. Trimming removed 3 bases from V and 0 bases from J, with 13 bases in between. In nucleotides, the CDR3 is TGTGCCAGCAGCCACGGTGACTGGACTAGCACAGATACGCAGTATTTT. Encoded protein: CASSHGDWTSTDTQYF.

The chain combines TRBV5-1 with TRBJ2-4; 9 nucleotides line up with TRBD1. This CDR3 is 20 amino acids long. Germline V CDR1 and CDR2: SGHRS, YFSETQ. Trimming cost V 4 bases and J 0 bases; bases outside gene matches: 17. Here the CDR3 reads CASSRGDAATGGKAKNIQYF. The CDR3, as DNA: TGCGCCAGCAGCCGGGGTGATGCCGCGACAGGGGGGAAAGCCAAAAACATTCAGTACTTC.